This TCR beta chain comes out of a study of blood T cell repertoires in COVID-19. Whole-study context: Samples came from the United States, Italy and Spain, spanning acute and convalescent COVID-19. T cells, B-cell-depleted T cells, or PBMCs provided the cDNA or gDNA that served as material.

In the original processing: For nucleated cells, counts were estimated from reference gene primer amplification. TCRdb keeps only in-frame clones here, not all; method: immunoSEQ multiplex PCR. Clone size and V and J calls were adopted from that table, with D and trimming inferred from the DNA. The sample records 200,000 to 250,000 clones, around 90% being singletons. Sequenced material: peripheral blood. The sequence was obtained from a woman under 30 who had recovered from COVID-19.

CDR3 coding DNA: TGTGCCAGCAGCAGGGGGGATACGCAGTATTTT. It codes for CASSRGDTQYF. The chain links TRBV7-3 to TRBJ2-3; a possible D gene is TRBD1 (6 bases). The CDR3 is 11 residues long. Germline V gene sequence: CDR1 SGHTA, CDR2 FQGTGA. V gave up 5 bases and J gave up 6 bases, with 6 bases separating them.